This passage covers 21 T cell receptor beta chains from one sample sequenced in a study of brain metastases from non-small cell lung cancer. The protocol was immunoSEQ multiplex PCR, while the TCRdb copy is restricted to in-frame clones and leaves out a portion. The sample lists some 4,000 clones, around 90% occurring once. Sequenced: primary lung tumor tissue. The receptor source for this set is a donor aged 40 or over with non-small cell lung cancer.

Comments on this clone: The germline gene is not matched at one end of the junction; a read error may be the cause. The sample contains more than one DNA sequence encoding this CDR3. The chain couples TRBV7-9 to TRBJ1-1; no definite D call. CDR3 size: 15 residues. The V gene's germline CDR1 is SEHNR and CDR2 FQNEAQ (reference sequence). The CDR3 nucleotides read TGTGCCAGCATCCTCAACACTCGAGGGAACACTGAAGCTTTTTTT. This encodes CASILNTRGNTEAFF.

The CDR3 reads CATSREGGFREQFF. CDR3 DNA sequence: TGTGCCACCAGCAGAGAGGGAGGGTTTAGAGAGCAGTTCTTC. The rearrangement links TRBV15 to TRBJ2-1, with TRBD2 matching 7 bases. After removal of 0 bases from V and 10 bases from J, the junction contained 6 bases not matched to a gene. Germline V gene lookup returns CDR1 LNHNV and CDR2 YYDKDF (reference sequence). This CDR3 has 14 residues.

The chain recombines TRBV19 with TRBJ1-1; a possible D gene is TRBD1 (5 bases). CDR1 LNHDA and CDR2 SQIVND come from the germline V gene (reference sequence). Trimming shortened V by 5 bases and J by 0 bases, and 13 bases separated the two germline ends. The CDR3 totals 15 residues. The DNA for the CDR3 is TGTGCCAGTAGTTCCCGACAGCTAGTGAACACTGAAGCTTTCTTT. Translated: CASSSRQLVNTEAFF.

This clone was observed a few times. The chain is built from TRBV10-2 and TRBJ2-4, with 8 bases fitting TRBD2. With 9 bases clipped from V and 0 bases from J, the junction kept 4 bases outside the gene matches. CDR1 is WSHSY, CDR2 SAAADI, per germline. The CDR3 has 14 amino acids. The CDR3 sequence: CASSGALAKNIQYF. Written as DNA, the CDR3 is TGCGCCAGTAGCGGGGCTTTAGCCAAAAACATTCAGTACTTC.

Details on this clone: The junction departs from germline at one end; a sequencing error may be responsible. The chain links TRBV4-3 to TRBJ2-2; perhaps TRBD2 as D (5 bases). Germline V gene data show CDR1 as LGHNA and CDR2 as YSLEER. This CDR3 region has 13 residues. CDR3 sequence: CASNQYHTGKLFF. The DNA for the CDR3 is TGCGCCAGCAACCAATACCACACCGGGAAGCTGTTTTTT.

The V gene is TRBV15, the J gene TRBJ1-5, with a possible D match to TRBD1 (6 bases). The CDR3 has 18 residues. Germline V gene lookup returns CDR1 LNHNV and CDR2 YYDKDF (reference sequence). V lost 0 bases and J lost 0, with 15 bases in between. CDR3 loop: CATSRDGNTGYSNQPQHF. CDR3 DNA sequence: TGTGCCACCAGCAGAGATGGGAACACAGGGTATAGCAATCAGCCCCAGCATTTT. The whole variable domain, remainder taken from reference TRBV15 and TRBJ1-5, is DAMVIQNPRYQVTQFGKPVTLSCSQTLNHNVMYWYQQKSSQAPKLLFHYYDKDFNNEADTPDNFQSRRPNTSFCFLDIRSPGLGDTAMYLCATSRDGNTGYSNQPQHFGDGTRLSIL.

The chain links TRBV7-9 to TRBJ2-3; D might be TRBD2 (6 bases). Trimming left V 4 bases short and J 0 bases short, with 8 bases between. The CDR3 is 14 amino acids. Germline CDR1 SEHNR, CDR2 FQNEAQ (reference sequence). The CDR3 nucleotides are TGTGCCAGCAGCTCCAGCGGGAGCACAGATACGCAGTATTTT. Translated, it gives CASSSSGSTDTQYF.

This clone was seen once. This chain uses TRBV13 with TRBJ2-2; 10 positions agree with TRBD1. J gave up 6 bases and V 5 bases, and 9 bases lay outside the gene matches. This CDR3 comprises 16 residues. In germline, CDR1 is PRHDT, CDR2 FYEKMQ (reference sequence). CDR3 sequence: CASSARDRGLPGELFF. CDR3 DNA sequence: TGTGCCAGCAGCGCCCGGGACAGGGGTCTCCCCGGGGAGCTGTTTTTT.

This clone has just a few counts. The V and J genes are TRBV2 and TRBJ2-7, with 7 bases identical to TRBD1. The CDR3 spans 11 residues. V trimming: 6 bases; J trimming: 5 bases; junction bases outside the gene matches: 1. Germline V gene lookup returns CDR1 SNHLY and CDR2 FYNNEI. DNA for the CDR3: TGTGCCAGCAGGACAGGGAACGAGCAGTACTTC. It specifies CASRTGNEQYF.

The CDR3 DNA follows: TGCAGCGTTTATCAGGGGTCTGGGGCCAACGTCCTGACTTTC. Translation gives CSVYQGSGANVLTF. The chain combines TRBV29-1 with TRBJ2-6, with D possibly TRBD1 on 6 matching bases. The CDR3 runs 14 residues. CDR1 is SQVTM, CDR2 ANQGSEA, per germline. The V and J ends lost 5 bases and 1 base respectively, with 9 bases between them.

Concerning this clone: An end of the junction differs from the germline gene, which may be a read error. The chain recombines TRBV5-4 with TRBJ1-1; the D is unclear. This CDR3 is 13 amino acids long. From germline, CDR1 is SGHNT and CDR2 YYREEE (reference sequence). The CDR3 region is CANSLQPNTEAFF. For the CDR3, the DNA is TGTGCCAACAGCTTACAGCCGAACACTGAAGCTTTCTTT.

This clone was counted a single time. The chain carries TRBV18 and TRBJ2-6; D remains ambiguous. This CDR3 has 17 residues. Trimming removed 0 bases from V and 1 base from J, with 10 bases in between. The germline gives CDR1 KGHSH, CDR2 LQKENI. This chain's CDR3 is CASSPPLRPSGANVLTF. CDR3 coding DNA: TGTGCCAGCTCACCACCTCTTCGACCTTCTGGGGCCAACGTCCTGACTTTC.

This clone was counted only a few times. The chain couples TRBV29-1 to TRBJ2-1; D perhaps matches TRBD2 (5 bases). The V gene's germline CDR1 is SQVTM and CDR2 ANQGSEA. The CDR3 has 13 residues. V shed 5 bases and J shed 4 bases, with 12 bases lying between them. The CDR3 DNA reads TGCAGCGTTACCTTCGCGGGTTACAATGAGCAGTTCTTC. It yields the protein CSVTFAGYNEQFF.

This chain links TRBV27 with TRBJ2-7; a weak D match, TRBD1 (7 bases). This CDR3 comprises 13 residues. V was pared by 3 bases and J by 7 bases, with 13 bases between. Looked up from germline, CDR1 is MNHEY and CDR2 is SMNVEV (reference sequence). The CDR3, as DNA: TGTGCCAGCAGTTTGGTACAGGGGAGGGAGCAGTACTTC. Translated, it gives CASSLVQGREQYF.

This clone showed up just a few times. The chain recombines TRBV19 with TRBJ1-5; D might be TRBD1 (5 bases). The CDR3 length is 13 residues. Trimming left V 5 bases short and J 6 bases short, with 11 bases between. CDR1 and CDR2 from the germline V gene are LNHDA and SQIVND (reference sequence). CDR3 DNA: TGTGCCAGTAGTGGGGGGAGAGGTCAGCCCCAGCATTTT. Its translation: CASSGGRGQPQHF.

This chain joins TRBV5-1 and TRBJ2-1, with 9 bases lining up with TRBD2. Per the germline V gene, CDR1 is SGHRS and CDR2 is YFSETQ. The CDR3 extends over 14 amino acids. J gave up 6 bases and V 7 bases, and 8 bases lay outside the gene matches. The CDR3 nucleotides read TGCGCCAGCTCCGAGGGCGGGGGGGGCAATGAGCAGTTCTTC. Translation: CASSEGGGGNEQFF.

The chain recombines TRBV5-1 with TRBJ2-6; TRBD2 matches at 9 bases. Trimming at V came to 2 bases and at J to 0 bases, leaving 6 bases not matched to a gene. The CDR3 covers 18 residues. In germline, CDR1 is SGHRS, CDR2 YFSETQ. This chain's CDR3 is CASSLGLASFSGANVLTF. CDR3 nucleotides: TGCGCCAGCAGCTTAGGACTAGCGTCGTTCTCTGGGGCCAACGTCCTGACTTTC.

The genes are TRBV24-1 and TRBJ2-1; 8 bases map to TRBD2. The CDR3 is 14 residues long. Germline CDR1 and CDR2: KGHDR and SFDVKD. V was clipped by 2 bases and J by 6 bases; unmatched bases: 2. The CDR3 sequence: CATSDWTSSNEQFF. DNA for the CDR3: TGTGCCACCAGTGATTGGACTAGCTCCAATGAGCAGTTCTTC.

The rearrangement joins TRBV7-3 to TRBJ2-1; 14 bases fit TRBD2. After removal of 3 bases from V and 8 bases from J, the junction contained 3 bases not matched to a gene. The CDR3 length is 15 residues. Germline V CDR1 and CDR2: SGHTA, FQGTGA. Here the CDR3 reads CASSLGLAGADEQFF. Here the CDR3 DNA reads TGTGCCAGCAGCTTGGGACTAGCGGGAGCGGATGAGCAGTTCTTC.

The V call is TRBV6-5, the J call TRBJ1-2; 7 bases line up with TRBD1. V shed 2 bases, J shed 4 bases, and the junction held 4 bases outside the gene matches. The CDR3 is 14 amino acids. Germline V gene data show CDR1 as MNHEY and CDR2 as SVGAGI. CDR3: CASSYGTATYGYTF. DNA of the CDR3: TGTGCCAGCAGTTACGGGACAGCGACCTATGGCTACACCTTC.

The chain combines TRBV24-1 with TRBJ2-7, with a possible D match to TRBD1 (6 bases). The CDR3 spans 15 residues. Germline values: CDR1 KGHDR, CDR2 SFDVKD. V lost 3 bases, J lost 2 bases, and 13 bases lay in between. CDR3 sequence: CATSDAAGQTYEQYF. DNA of the CDR3: TGTGCCACCAGTGATGCGGCCGGACAGACCTACGAGCAGTACTTC.